Listed here are 11 T cell receptor beta chains from one sample, sequenced in a study of blood T cell repertoires in COVID-19. Sequencing used immunoSEQ multiplex PCR; TCRdb keeps in-frame clones, though not all of them. The repertoire holds some 250,000 clones, with 70% to 90% as singletons. The sequenced material came from PBMCs or T cells enriched from blood (not recorded which). The receptors derive from a man between 18 and 29 years old who had recovered from COVID-19.

The genes are TRBV6-5 and TRBJ2-7; D possibly corresponds to TRBD2 (5 bases). CDR1 and CDR2 from the germline V gene are MNHEY and SVGAGI. With 0 bases removed from V and 3 bases from J, the gap between germline ends came to 15 bases. The CDR3 has 16 amino acids. The CDR3 loop reads CASSYSRAGENYEQYF. The CDR3 coding sequence is TGTGCCAGCAGTTACTCGAGGGCAGGAGAAAACTACGAGCAGTACTTC.

The chain links TRBV5-1 to TRBJ2-7; no definite D call. Germline values: CDR1 SGHRS, CDR2 YFSETQ. The CDR3 has 14 amino acids. The V and J ends lost 1 base and 2 bases respectively, with 10 bases between them. CDR3 in DNA: TGCGCCAGCAGCTTGTTCCAGATCGCCTACGAGCAGTACTTC. This gives the protein CASSLFQIAYEQYF. Complete variable domain (other parts from reference TRBV5-1 and TRBJ2-7): KAGVTQTPRYLIKTRGQQVTLSCSPISGHRSVSWYQQTPGQGLQFLFEYFSETQRNKGNFPGRFSGRQFSNSRSEMNVSTLELGDSALYLCASSLFQIAYEQYFGPGTRLTVT.

The chain is built from TRBV28 and TRBJ2-4; D remains unclear. With 7 bases removed from V and 0 bases from J, the gap between germline ends came to 10 bases. The germline CDR1 and CDR2 sequences are MDHEN and SYDVKM. CDR3 length equals 14 residues. CDR3 loop: CASTLSGAKNIQYF. CDR3 nucleotides: TGTGCCAGCACTCTGTCCGGAGCCAAAAACATTCAGTACTTC.

The rearrangement joins TRBV6-5 to TRBJ2-1, with D possibly being TRBD1 (6 bases). Germline-derived CDR1 and CDR2 are MNHEY and SVGAGI. With 4 bases removed from V and 15 bases from J, the gap between germline ends came to 22 bases. The length of the CDR3 is 14 residues. This chain's CDR3 is CASSSPGTIKGPFF. DNA for the CDR3: TGTGCCAGCAGTTCTCCCGGGACAATAAAGGGTCCGTTCTTC.

The chain couples TRBV27 to TRBJ1-4; 9 positions match TRBD1. Germline CDR1 reads MNHEY; CDR2 reads SMNVEV (reference sequence). The V gene end was trimmed by 1 base and the J gene end by 7 bases; junction bases not matched to a gene: 7. The CDR3 is 16 residues long. The CDR3 is CASSLYYPQGAEKLFF. CDR3 DNA: TGTGCCAGCAGTTTATATTATCCACAGGGGGCTGAAAAACTGTTTTTT. The full variable domain, with the rest looked up from reference TRBV27 and TRBJ1-4, is EAQVTQNPRYLITVTGKKLTVTCSQNMNHEYMSWYRQDPGLGLRQIYYSMNVEVTDKGDVPEGYKVSRKEKRNFPLILESPSPNQTSLYFCASSLYYPQGAEKLFFGSGTQLSVL.

This chain links TRBV6-4 with TRBJ1-2, with D possibly being TRBD1 (5 bases). Germline V gene data show CDR1 as MRHNA and CDR2 as SNTAGT. This CDR3 is built from 15 residues. Between the trimmed V and J ends, which lost 1 base and 6 bases, there was a span of 15 bases. The CDR3 loop reads CASSDFGARKDGYTF. The CDR3 region has the DNA TGTGCCAGCAGTGACTTTGGGGCACGTAAGGATGGCTACACCTTC.

V is TRBV2 and J is TRBJ1-5, with 9 bases lining up with TRBD1. CDR3 length equals 14 residues. Germline-derived CDR1 and CDR2 are SNHLY and FYNNEI. With V trimmed by 4 bases and J by 6 bases, 4 bases remained unmatched. This chain's CDR3 is CASSAGQGSQPQHF. CDR3 coding DNA: TGTGCCAGCAGTGCTGGACAGGGGAGTCAGCCCCAGCATTTT. The full variable domain, its missing parts supplied by reference TRBV2 and TRBJ1-5, is EPEVTQTPSHQVTQMGQEVILRCVPISNHLYFYWYRQILGQKVEFLVSFYNNEISEKSEIFDDQFSVERPDGSNFTLKIRSTKLEDSAMYFCASSAGQGSQPQHFGDGTRLSIL.

This clone has only one observation. This rearrangement joins TRBV28 to TRBJ2-1; TRBD2 might be the D (6 bases). V lost 1 base and J 0 bases, leaving 10 bases between the germline ends. The CDR3 has 16 residues. The germline CDR1 and CDR2 sequences are MDHEN and SYDVKM. The CDR3 sequence is CASSLLVGSSYNEQFF. CDR3 nucleotides: TGTGCCAGCAGTTTATTAGTCGGGAGCTCCTACAATGAGCAGTTCTTC. The variable domain in full, completed from reference TRBV28 and TRBJ2-1, reads DVKVTQSSRYLVKRTGEKVFLECVQDMDHENMFWYRQDPGLGLRLIYFSYDVKMKEKGDIPEGYSVSREKKERFSLILESASTNQTSMYLCASSLLVGSSYNEQFFGPGTRLTVL.

J is TRBJ2-1 and V is TRBV11-2, with 9 nucleotides matching TRBD2. V trimming: 6 bases; J trimming: 9 bases; junction bases outside the gene matches: 12. The CDR3 has 15 residues. In germline, CDR1 is SGHAT, CDR2 FQNNGV. Here the CDR3 reads CASSRQVGGRVEQFF. The CDR3, as DNA: TGTGCCAGCAGTCGGCAAGTTGGCGGGAGGGTTGAGCAGTTCTTC.

Here the CDR3 reads CASSIAQDLNYGYTF. CDR3 nucleotides: TGTGCCAGTAGTATCGCGCAGGACTTAAACTATGGCTACACCTTC. V usage is TRBV19 and J usage is TRBJ1-2; no firm D call. Germline V CDR1 and CDR2: LNHDA, SQIVND (reference sequence). CDR3 length: 15 amino acids. Between the trimmed V and J ends, which lost 3 bases and 2 bases, there was a span of 13 bases. Full variable domain (outside the CDR3, taken from reference TRBV19 and TRBJ1-2): DGGITQSPKYLFRKEGQNVTLSCEQNLNHDAMYWYRQDPGQGLRLIYYSQIVNDFQKGDIAEGYSVSREKKESFPLTVTSAQKNPTAFYLCASSIAQDLNYGYTFGSGTRLTVV.

The rearrangement uses TRBV5-1 and TRBJ2-1; D remains ambiguous. Germline V gene lookup returns CDR1 SGHRS and CDR2 YFSETQ. The CDR3 totals 15 residues. The V and J ends lost 0 bases and 2 bases respectively, with 9 bases between them. The DNA of the CDR3 is TGCGCCAGCAGCTTGGCTGAGCCGGCCTACAATGAGCAGTTCTTC. This gives the protein CASSLAEPAYNEQFF.